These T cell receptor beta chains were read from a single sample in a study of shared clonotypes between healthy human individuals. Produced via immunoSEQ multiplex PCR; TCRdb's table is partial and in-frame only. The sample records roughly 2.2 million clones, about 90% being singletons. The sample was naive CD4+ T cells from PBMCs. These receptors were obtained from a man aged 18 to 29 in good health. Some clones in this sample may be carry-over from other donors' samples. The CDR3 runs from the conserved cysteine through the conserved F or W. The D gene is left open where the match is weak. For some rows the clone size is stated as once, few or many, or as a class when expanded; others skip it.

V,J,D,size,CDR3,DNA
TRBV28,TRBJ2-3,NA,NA,CASSLGPGPGTDTQYF,TGTGCCAGCAGTCTGGGCCCTGGCCCCGGCACAGATACGCAGTATTTT
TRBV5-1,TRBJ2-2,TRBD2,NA,CASSATSGITGELFF,TGCGCCAGCAGCGCCACTAGCGGGATTACCGGGGAGCTGTTTTTT
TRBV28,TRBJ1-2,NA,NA,CASSTAPGGGYTF,TGTGCCAGCAGTACAGCCCCGGGGGGTGGCTACACCTTC
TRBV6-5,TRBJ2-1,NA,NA,CASSPLGSSYNEQFF,TGTGCCAGCAGCCCACTTGGGAGCTCCTACAATGAGCAGTTCTTC
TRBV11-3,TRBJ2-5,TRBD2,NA,CASSLGLAGTQETQYF,TGTGCCAGCAGCTTAGGACTAGCGGGTACCCAAGAGACCCAGTACTTC
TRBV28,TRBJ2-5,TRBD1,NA,CASSTPGTGRETQYF,TGTGCCAGCAGTACACCGGGGACAGGGCGAGAGACCCAGTACTTC
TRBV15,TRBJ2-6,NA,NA,CATSRGGRSGANVLTF,TGTGCCACCAGCAGAGGGGGGCGGTCTGGGGCCAACGTCCTGACTTTC
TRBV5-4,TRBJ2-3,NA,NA,CASSPGGASTDTQYF,TGTGCCAGCAGCCCCGGTGGGGCGAGCACAGATACGCAGTATTTT
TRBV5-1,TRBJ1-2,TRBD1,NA,CASSENTGGGGYTF,TGCGCCAGCAGCGAAAATACAGGGGGCGGTGGCTACACCTTC
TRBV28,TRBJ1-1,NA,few,CASSEDIEAFF,TGTGCCAGCAGTGAGGACATTGAAGCTTTCTTT
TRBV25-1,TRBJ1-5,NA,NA,CASSDRSNQPQHF,TGTGCCAGCAGTGATCGCAGCAATCAGCCCCAGCATTTT
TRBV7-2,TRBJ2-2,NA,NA,CASSLPHRSRNTGELFF,TGTGCCAGCAGCTTACCCCACCGCTCCCGCAACACCGGGGAGCTGTTTTTT
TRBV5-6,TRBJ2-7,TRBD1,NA,CASSSGQGRHEQYF,TGTGCCAGCAGCTCTGGACAGGGGAGGCACGAGCAGTACTTC
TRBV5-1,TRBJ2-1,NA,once,CASSSITRSSYNEQFF,TGCGCCAGCAGCTCCATTACTAGGAGCTCCTACAATGAGCAGTTCTTC
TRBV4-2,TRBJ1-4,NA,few,CASSQVGSGEKLFF,TGTGCCAGCAGCCAAGTAGGGTCTGGGGAAAAACTGTTTTTT
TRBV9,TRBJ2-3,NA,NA,CASTAGATSTDTQYF,TGTGCCAGCACTGCAGGGGCCACCAGCACAGATACGCAGTATTTT
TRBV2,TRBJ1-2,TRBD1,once,CASSENRGRDGYTF,TGTGCCAGCAGTGAAAACAGGGGGCGAGATGGCTACACCTTC